The 27 T cell receptor beta chains below were found in one sample sequenced in a study of blood T cell repertoires in COVID-19. Sequencing was performed with immunoSEQ multiplex PCR; in TCRdb, only in-frame clones are kept and a portion is missing. The sample shows over 130,000 clones, roughly four fifths of them seen only once. Sequenced sample: peripheral blood. All receptors derive from a woman aged 50 to 60 with active or convalescent COVID-19.

The gene calls are TRBV23-1 and TRBJ2-1, with 7 bases identical to TRBD1. TRBV23-1 is recorded as an ORF, its role being uncertain. This CDR3 comprises 15 residues. Unmatched junction bases numbered 8, after V lost 4 bases and J lost 5 bases. CDR3 nucleotide sequence: TGCGCCAGCAGTCCTAGTGACAGGGTGAACAATGAGCAGTTCTTC. This sequence encodes CASSPSDRVNNEQFF.

The CDR3 DNA reads as TGTGCCAGCTCACCCAACTCATTGCTAGCGGGGAGCGTAGAGACCCAGTACTTC. It codes for CASSPNSLLAGSVETQYF. This chain uses TRBV18 with TRBJ2-5; the match to TRBD2 covers 9 bases. The CDR3 has 18 residues. The germline gives CDR1 KGHSH, CDR2 LQKENI. The V segment lost 3 bases and the J segment 4 bases; nucleotides outside the gene matches: 15.

This chain joins TRBV18 and TRBJ1-2; 9 bases line up with TRBD1. CDR3 length: 14 amino acids. The germline gives CDR1 KGHSH, CDR2 LQKENI. Germline trimming cut 4 bases from V and 2 bases from J; bases unmatched to any gene: 2. CDR3 in amino acids: CASSLDRGNYGYTF. The CDR3 nucleotides read TGTGCCAGCTCACTAGACAGGGGGAACTATGGCTACACCTTC.

The chain recombines TRBV6-6 with TRBJ1-2, with D possibly matching TRBD1 (5 bases). The CDR3 has 13 amino acids. Germline V lookup: CDR1 MNHNY, CDR2 SVGAGI (reference sequence). The V end was cut by 8 bases, the J end by 1 base, with 11 bases between. In DNA, the CDR3 is TGTGCCAGCCGCGAGACAGTTAACTATGGCTACACCTTC. It is translated as CASRETVNYGYTF.

As to this clone: This sample also contains other DNA sequences that code for the same CDR3. The chain uses TRBV11-2 and TRBJ1-5, with 7 bases aligning to TRBD1. The CDR3 consists of 14 residues. Germline V lookup: CDR1 SGHAT, CDR2 FQNNGV. V shed 3 bases, J shed 3 bases, and the junction held 2 bases outside the gene matches. CDR3 region: CASSLGQPNQPQHF. For the CDR3, the DNA is TGTGCCAGCAGCTTGGGACAGCCCAATCAGCCCCAGCATTTT.

The V call is TRBV7-9, the J call TRBJ2-5, with a weak D call TRBD1 (6 bases). The CDR3 extends over 18 amino acids. The V end was cut by 5 bases, the J end by 7 bases, with 29 bases between. Germline CDR1 is SEHNR and CDR2 is FQNEAQ (reference sequence). This CDR3 reads CASSLTDRGGGRGGTQYF. CDR3 sequence (DNA): TGTGCCAGCAGCCTAACGGACAGAGGCGGAGGCCGAGGAGGGACCCAGTACTTC.

The chain is built from TRBV6-6 and TRBJ1-2, with D perhaps TRBD1 (6 bases). Trimming left V 6 bases short and J 7 bases short, with 18 bases between. The CDR3 length is 14 residues. Per germline, CDR1 MNHNY and CDR2 SVGAGI (reference sequence). CDR3 in DNA: TGTGCCAGCAGCCCCACCCAGGGGATCGGTGGCTACACCTTC. This sequence encodes CASSPTQGIGGYTF.

The rearrangement uses TRBV19 and TRBJ2-3, with a possible D match to TRBD2 (6 bases). Germline values: CDR1 LNHDA, CDR2 SQIVND (reference sequence). Deletions cut 3 bases from V and 0 bases from J, with 13 bases between. CDR3 length: 16 residues. This chain's CDR3 is CASSISSASSTDTQYF. CDR3 sequence (DNA): TGTGCCAGTAGTATTTCTAGCGCCTCCAGCACAGATACGCAGTATTTT.

V and J are TRBV6-5 and TRBJ2-5; possible D gene TRBD1, 5 bases. Trimming took off 4 bases at V and 4 bases at J, with 19 bases between the two ends. CDR3 length: 16 residues. Germline CDR1 and CDR2: MNHEY and SVGAGI. Written as DNA, the CDR3 is TGTGCCAGCAGTTCTCTCGGCTCAGGGTGGGGAGAGACCCAGTACTTC. It is translated as CASSSLGSGWGETQYF.

The table lists this clone with many counts. J is TRBJ2-5 and V is TRBV7-8, with a weak D call TRBD1 (5 bases). V was cut by 5 bases and J by 4 bases, with 20 bases left in between. The CDR3 is made up of 16 amino acids. The germline CDR1 and CDR2 sequences are SGHVS and FQNEAQ. The CDR3 region has the DNA TGTGCCAGCAGCCCTACGCGGCAAGACAGTCGAGAGACCCAGTACTTC. This translates into CASSPTRQDSRETQYF.

CDR3 nucleotide sequence: TGTGCCAGCAGTCTCAGGGACTTCAGGGAAGCTTTCTTT. This codes for CASSLRDFREAFF. The chain employs TRBV28 and TRBJ1-1; possible D gene TRBD1, 5 bases. CDR1 MDHEN and CDR2 SYDVKM come from the germline V gene. Between the trimmed V and J ends, which lost 5 bases and 8 bases, there was a span of 15 bases. The CDR3 length is 13 residues.

The chain carries TRBV4-3 and TRBJ2-2; 14 nucleotides agree with TRBD2. CDR3 length equals 16 residues. The junction had 7 bases not matched to a gene; V was cut back by 3 bases and J by 10 bases. The germline gives CDR1 LGHNA, CDR2 YSLEER. CDR3 in amino acids: CASSHDRGLAGEELFF. The CDR3 region has the DNA TGCGCCAGCAGCCACGACCGGGGACTAGCGGGAGAGGAGCTGTTTTTT.

The CDR3 bases are TGTGCCAGCAGTTCCGGACTAGCCCCCGAGCAGTACTTC. Amino acids: CASSSGLAPEQYF. The V and J genes are TRBV6-5 and TRBJ2-7; 8 bases are a match to TRBD2. CDR3 length: 13 residues. J gave up 6 bases and V 4 bases, and 5 bases lay outside the gene matches. The germline gives CDR1 MNHEY, CDR2 SVGAGI.

The rearrangement links TRBV6-1 to TRBJ2-7, with D maybe TRBD1 (6 bases). Germline assignment: CDR1 MNHNS and CDR2 SASEGT. Trimming took 3 bases from V and 2 from J, leaving 14 bases between them. The CDR3 length is 15 residues. The CDR3: CASSEVVGHPYEQYF. Written as DNA, the CDR3 is TGTGCCAGCAGTGAGGTCGTGGGACACCCCTACGAGCAGTACTTC.

This clone appeared a single time. The J gene is TRBJ1-2, the V gene TRBV5-1; 7 bases agree with TRBD1. Trimming cost V 6 bases and J 4 bases; bases outside gene matches: 9. Looked up from germline, CDR1 is SGHRS and CDR2 is YFSETQ. This CDR3 contains 14 residues. The CDR3 bases are TGCGCCAGCAACATTCCGGGACAGCTCTATGGCTACACCTTC. Translation gives CASNIPGQLYGYTF.

This clone was detected a few times. The rearrangement links TRBV5-5 to TRBJ1-5, with a possible D match to TRBD1 (5 bases). The V gene's germline CDR1 is SGHKS and CDR2 YYEKEE (reference sequence). The V gene lost 1 base and the J gene lost 4 bases, with 6 bases spanning the gap. This CDR3 comprises 13 residues. CDR3 in amino acids: CASSLQGNQPQHF. CDR3 nucleotide sequence: TGTGCCAGCAGCTTGCAGGGAAATCAGCCCCAGCATTTT.

The genes are TRBV30 and TRBJ1-6; D not certain. V was cut by 0 bases and J by 9 bases, with 9 bases left in between. The germline V gene encodes CDR1 GTSNPN and CDR2 SVGIG (reference sequence). This CDR3 is built from 13 residues. CDR3 sequence (DNA): TGTGCCTGGAGTGTACAGATGGGTTCACCCCTCCACTTT. Its protein is CAWSVQMGSPLHF. The full variable domain, with the rest looked up from reference TRBV30 and TRBJ1-6, is SQTIHQWPATLVQPVGSPLSLECTVEGTSNPNLYWYRQAAGRGLQLLFYSVGIGQISSEVPQNLSASRPQDRQFILSSKKLLLSDSGFYLCAWSVQMGSPLHFGNGTRLTVT.

This chain uses TRBV20-1 with TRBJ1-1; 8 bases line up with TRBD1. The CDR3 is 15 residues long. V was clipped by 3 bases and J by 3 bases; unmatched bases: 9. CDR1 and CDR2 (germline): DFQATT, SNEGSKA (reference sequence). CDR3 sequence (DNA): TGCAGTGCTAGTCCCGGGACAGGAGTCGACACTGAAGCTTTCTTT. This sequence encodes CSASPGTGVDTEAFF.

The chain carries TRBV7-3 and TRBJ2-1; 7 bases agree with TRBD2. Germline V lookup: CDR1 SGHTA, CDR2 FQGTGA. The CDR3 runs 15 residues. V lost 5 bases, J lost 6 bases, and 10 bases stayed unmatched. The CDR3: CASSQLAPGANEQFF. The CDR3 bases are TGTGCCAGCAGCCAACTAGCGCCCGGGGCCAATGAGCAGTTCTTC.

The V call is TRBV25-1, the J call TRBJ1-2, with D maybe TRBD1 (5 bases). The V gene lost 1 base and the J gene lost 5 bases, with 11 bases spanning the gap. CDR3 length equals 14 residues. Germline CDR1 reads MGHDK; CDR2 reads SYGVNS. For the CDR3, the DNA is TGTGCCAGCAGTGAATGGGGAGGGGTATATGGCTACACCTTC. Translation gives CASSEWGGVYGYTF.

This clone was detected only a few times. V gene TRBV10-3 combines with J gene TRBJ1-2; 9 nucleotides align to TRBD1. V lost 2 bases to trimming and J lost 10 bases; unmatched junction nucleotides: 8. CDR1 and CDR2 (germline): ENHRY, SYGVKD. This CDR3 contains 14 residues. CDR3 loop: CAISETDRGLDYTF. CDR3 sequence (DNA): TGTGCCATCAGTGAGACGGACAGGGGCTTGGACTACACCTTC.

This clone occurred a few times. V gene TRBV30 combines with J gene TRBJ2-4; 7 positions match TRBD1. The CDR3 length is 12 residues. Looked up from germline, CDR1 is GTSNPN and CDR2 is SVGIG (reference sequence). Trimming at V came to 5 bases and at J to 3 bases, leaving 1 base not matched to a gene. This CDR3 is CAWGTVKNIQYF. The CDR3 DNA sequence: TGTGCCTGGGGGACAGTCAAAAACATTCAGTACTTC.

J is TRBJ1-3 and V is TRBV5-4, with no clear D. CDR1 and CDR2 (germline): SGHNT, YYREEE (reference sequence). V was cut by 0 bases and J by 4 bases, with 14 bases left in between. The CDR3 totals 16 residues. The CDR3 region is CASSLASGTPGNTIYF. In DNA form, the CDR3 reads TGTGCCAGCAGCTTGGCGTCTGGCACCCCCGGAAACACCATATATTTT.

The J gene is TRBJ2-5, the V gene TRBV24-1; D is possibly TRBD1 (5 bases). Germline V gene data show CDR1 as KGHDR and CDR2 as SFDVKD. The CDR3 has 15 amino acids. V lost 6 bases and J lost 3, with 16 bases in between. The CDR3 region has the DNA TGTGCCACCAGTAGCTCCACAGGTGCGAAAGAGACCCAGTACTTC. It is translated as CATSSSTGAKETQYF.

The J gene is TRBJ1-5, the V gene TRBV6-5; no firm D call. Germline V gene lookup returns CDR1 MNHEY and CDR2 SVGAGI. CDR3 size: 12 residues. V lost 2 bases and J lost 4, with 3 bases in between. The CDR3: CASSYRNQPQHF. CDR3 DNA: TGTGCCAGCAGTTACCGGAATCAGCCCCAGCATTTT.

This sequence joins TRBV5-6 and TRBJ1-2, with D unclear. This CDR3 has 12 residues. Trimming shortened V by 1 base and J by 10 bases, and 11 bases separated the two germline ends. In germline, CDR1 is SGHDT, CDR2 YYEEEE. CDR3 DNA sequence: TGTGCCAGCAGCTTGCGATCGAGAGTCTACACCTTC. Its protein is CASSLRSRVYTF.

This clone was picked up a small number of times. V is TRBV11-2 and J is TRBJ2-5; 10 bases match TRBD2. This CDR3 has 16 amino acids. CDR1 and CDR2 from the germline V gene are SGHAT and FQNNGV. V dropped 4 bases and J dropped 3; count of bases not matched to a gene: 8. The CDR3 coding sequence is TGTGCCAGCAGCTCCCAACTAGCGGGACGAGAAGAGACCCAGTACTTC. Translated: CASSSQLAGREETQYF.